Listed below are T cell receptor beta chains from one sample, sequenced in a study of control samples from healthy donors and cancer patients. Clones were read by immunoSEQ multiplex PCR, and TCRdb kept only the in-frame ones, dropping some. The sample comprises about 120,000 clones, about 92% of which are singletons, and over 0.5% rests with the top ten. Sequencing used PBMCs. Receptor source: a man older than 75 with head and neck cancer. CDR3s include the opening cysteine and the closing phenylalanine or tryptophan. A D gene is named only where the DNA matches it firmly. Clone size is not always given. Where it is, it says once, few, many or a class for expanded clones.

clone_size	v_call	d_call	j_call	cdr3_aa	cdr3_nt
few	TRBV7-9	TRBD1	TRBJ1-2	CASSPWGQADYGYTF	TGTGCCAGCAGCCCCTGGGGACAGGCAGACTATGGCTACACCTTC
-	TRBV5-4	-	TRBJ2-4	CASSPDSSVAKNIQYF	TGTGCCAGCAGCCCAGACAGTTCGGTAGCCAAAAACATTCAGTACTTC
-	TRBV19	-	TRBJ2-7	CASSIDLRLEQYF	TGTGCCAGTAGTATAGATCTCCGTCTCGAGCAGTACTTC
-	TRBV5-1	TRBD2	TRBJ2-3	CASSWGLADTDTQYF	TGCGCCAGCAGCTGGGGACTAGCGGACACAGATACGCAGTATTTT
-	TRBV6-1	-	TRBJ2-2	CASSDGQFTGELFF	TGTGCCAGCAGTGACGGCCAGTTCACCGGGGAGCTGTTTTTT
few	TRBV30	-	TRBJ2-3	CAWNGGRGLADTQYF	TGTGCCTGGAACGGTGGGCGGGGCCTCGCAGATACGCAGTATTTT
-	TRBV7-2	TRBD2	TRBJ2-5	CASSLVAGGPQETQYF	TGTGCCAGCAGCTTAGTGGCGGGGGGCCCCCAAGAGACCCAGTACTTC
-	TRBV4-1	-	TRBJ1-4	CASSPVGINEKLFF	TGCGCCAGCAGCCCGGTGGGGATTAATGAAAAACTGTTTTTT
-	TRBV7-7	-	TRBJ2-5	CASSSIPGTHQETQYF	TGTGCCAGCAGCTCCATTCCCGGGACACACCAAGAGACCCAGTACTTC
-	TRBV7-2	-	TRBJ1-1	CASSLVVLNTEAFF	TGTGCCAGCAGCTTAGTAGTTTTAAACACTGAAGCTTTCTTT
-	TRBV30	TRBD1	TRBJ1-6	CAWAWDRQFYNSPLHF	TGTGCCTGGGCCTGGGACAGACAATTTTATAATTCACCCCTCCACTTT
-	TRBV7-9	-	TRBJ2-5	CASSWGERQETQYF	TGTGCCAGCAGCTGGGGGGAGCGCCAAGAGACCCAGTACTTC
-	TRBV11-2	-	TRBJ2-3	CASSFSLDTQYF	TGTGCCAGCAGCTTTAGTCTAGATACGCAGTATTTT
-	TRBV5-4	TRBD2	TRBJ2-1	CASSSPTSGREYNEQFF	TGTGCCAGCAGCTCCCCGACTAGCGGGAGGGAATACAATGAGCAGTTCTTC
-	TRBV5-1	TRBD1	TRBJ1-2	CASSLDRGGGYTF	TGCGCCAGCAGCTTGGACAGGGGTGGCGGCTACACCTTC
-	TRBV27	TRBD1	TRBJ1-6	CASSTGTGGISPLHF	TGTGCCAGCAGTACTGGGACAGGGGGCATTTCACCCCTCCACTTT
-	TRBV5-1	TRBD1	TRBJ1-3	CASSEGQGGTIYF	TGCGCCAGCAGCGAGGGACAGGGAGGTACCATATATTTT
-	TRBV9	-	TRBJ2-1	CASSVDGSYYNEQFF	TGTGCCAGCAGCGTAGACGGCAGTTACTACAATGAGCAGTTCTTC
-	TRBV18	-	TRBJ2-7	CASSPPKGGSYEQYF	TGTGCCAGCTCACCACCCAAAGGGGGGTCCTACGAGCAGTACTTC
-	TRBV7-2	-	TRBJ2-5	CASSLGGRGETQYF	TGTGCCAGCAGCTTAGGGGGTAGAGGAGAGACCCAGTACTTC
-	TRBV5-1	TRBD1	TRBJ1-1	CASSRTGALNTEAFF	TGCGCCAGCAGCAGGACAGGGGCGTTGAACACTGAAGCTTTCTTT
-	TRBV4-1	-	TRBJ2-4	CASSQRSSRGAPHGIQYF	TGCGCCAGCAGCCAACGCTCGTCCCGGGGGGCCCCCCACGGCATTCAGTACTTC
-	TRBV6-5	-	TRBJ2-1	CASRRLGATYNEQFF	TGTGCCAGCAGACGGCTGGGGGCAACCTACAATGAGCAGTTCTTC
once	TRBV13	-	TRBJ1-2	CASSPTVPGGYGYTF	TGTGCCAGCAGCCCTACTGTCCCCGGAGGCTATGGCTACACCTTC
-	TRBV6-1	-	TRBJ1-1	CASSSTENTEAFF	TGTGCCAGCAGCTCAACAGAAAACACTGAAGCTTTCTTT
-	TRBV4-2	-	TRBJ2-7	CASSQGEHPGQYF	TGTGCCAGCAGCCAAGGCGAACACCCGGGGCAGTACTTC
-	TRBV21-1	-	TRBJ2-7	CASSKPTGGEEFYEQYF	TGTGCCAGCAGCAAACCTACAGGGGGGGAGGAATTCTACGAGCAGTACTTC
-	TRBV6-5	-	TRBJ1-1	CASSYTRGHTEAFF	TGTGCCAGCAGTTACACCCGGGGACACACTGAAGCTTTCTTT
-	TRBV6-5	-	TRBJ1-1	CASSSGVGPYTEAFF	TGTGCCAGCAGTTCCGGAGTCGGACCCTACACTGAAGCTTTCTTT
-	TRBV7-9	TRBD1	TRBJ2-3	CASSPSGTVTDTQYF	TGTGCCAGCAGCCCCTCCGGGACAGTCACAGATACGCAGTATTTT
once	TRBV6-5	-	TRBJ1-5	CASRAVQGNQPQHF	TGTGCCAGCAGAGCCGTACAGGGCAATCAGCCCCAGCATTTT
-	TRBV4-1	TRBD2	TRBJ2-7	CASSQTGTSGTYEQYF	TGCGCCAGCAGCCAAACCGGGACTAGCGGGACCTACGAGCAGTACTTC
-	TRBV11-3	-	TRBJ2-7	CASSLGGGQSYEQYF	TGTGCCAGCAGCTTAGGGGGGGGACAGAGCTACGAGCAGTACTTC
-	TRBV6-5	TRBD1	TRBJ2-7	CASSPGQGHEQYF	TGTGCCAGCAGTCCAGGACAGGGCCACGAGCAGTACTTC
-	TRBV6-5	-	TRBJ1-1	CASSYLGGNTEAFF	TGTGCCAGCAGTTACTTGGGGGGAAACACTGAAGCTTTCTTT
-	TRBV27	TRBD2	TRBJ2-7	CASSFRAGDYYEQYF	TGTGCCAGCAGTTTTCGAGCGGGGGACTACTACGAGCAGTACTTC
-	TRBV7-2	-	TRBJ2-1	CASSLRGLNYNEQFF	TGTGCCAGCAGCTTACGGGGACTTAACTACAATGAGCAGTTCTTC
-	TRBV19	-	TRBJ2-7	CASSHGTGLGAYEQYF	TGTGCCAGTAGTCATGGTACGGGTCTGGGGGCTTACGAGCAGTACTTC
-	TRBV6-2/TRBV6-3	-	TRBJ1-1	CASSSFAGTEAFF	TGTGCCAGCAGTTCTTTCGCAGGCACTGAAGCTTTCTTT
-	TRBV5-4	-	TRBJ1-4	CASSFRDGVEKLFF	TGTGCCAGCAGCTTTCGGGACGGGGTTGAAAAACTGTTTTTT
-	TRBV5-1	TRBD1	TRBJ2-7	CASSLAGQDIAYEQYF	TGCGCCAGCAGCTTGGCCGGACAGGATATAGCCTACGAGCAGTACTTC
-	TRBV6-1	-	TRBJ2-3	CASSEVAGHTQYF	TGTGCCAGCAGTGAAGTGGCCGGGCATACGCAGTATTTT